The present T cell receptor beta chain was sequenced within a study of tumor-infiltrating lymphocytes in localized non-small cell lung cancer. Looking at the study overall: Some samples were collected after neoadjuvant chemotherapy; smokers, never-smokers and several histologies were included. Study results and caveats: Each assay used a separate piece of the same tissue. No link was found between tumor T-cell fraction and recurrence-free survival.

After removal of 2 bases from V and 2 bases from J, the junction contained 4 bases not matched to a gene. Germline-derived CDR1 and CDR2 are GTSNPN and SVGIG (reference sequence). The CDR3 totals 15 residues. The protocol was immunoSEQ multiplex PCR, while the TCRdb copy is restricted to in-frame clones and leaves out a portion. This table holds roughly 24,000 clones, around 64% found once. With respect to this clone: Its antigen is unidentified.

The chain links TRBV30 to TRBJ2-5, with 11 bases identical to TRBD2. The receptor comes from a human donor with non-small cell lung cancer. The sample was lung tumor tissue. The DNA of the CDR3 is TGTGCCTGGAGTACGGGACTAGCGGATCAAGAGACCCAGTACTTC. It encodes CAWSTGLADQETQYF.